This TCR beta chain was identified in a study of OX40 agonist ivuxolimab in advanced cancers. Trimming removed 5 bases at V and 5 bases at J, with 22 bases between. Looked up from germline, CDR1 is KGHSH and CDR2 is LQKENI. The CDR3 is 18 amino acids. Assay used: immunoSEQ multiplex PCR; TCRdb lists only in-frame clones, some missing. The table has about 50,000 clones, more than 65% seen once. Study outcomes and limitations: In general, CD8+ T cells held more expanded clones than CD4+ did, on average. The specificity for antigen of the expanded peripheral T cells was not determined.

In this sample, this clone turned up once. Its specificity is unknown. The specimen comprised CD4+ or CD8+ T cells sorted from blood, sampled in a trial of the OX40 agonist ivuxolimab. The receptor's source is an adult with an advanced solid tumor such as melanoma, head and neck, liver or kidney cancer. The rearrangement uses TRBV18 and TRBJ2-6, with D perhaps matching TRBD1 (5 bases). The CDR3 bases are TGTGCCAGCTCAGGCCGTACGGACATTTACAGTCGGGCCAACGTCCTGACTTTC. It translates to CASSGRTDIYSRANVLTF.